This T cell receptor (beta chain) is drawn from a study of T-cell memory formation after mild COVID-19. With constant-segment primers, 5'RACE yielded cDNA libraries of TCR alpha and TCR beta that carried sample barcodes and UMIs. From the 5' RACE reads, TCRdb called clonotypes with MiXCR, one entry per CDR3 protein. The sample holds 350,000 to 400,000 distinct CDR3 sequences, roughly 21% seen once. The CDR3 is made up of 14 amino acids. The V gene lost 0 bases and the J gene lost 1 base, with 7 bases spanning the gap. Germline V CDR1 and CDR2: GTSNPN, SVGIG (reference sequence). The TCR was taken from an adult woman who had mild COVID-19 (a few samples of this study predate the infection). Cell type and time point are not known. The chain couples TRBV30 to TRBJ2-1, with a possible D match to TRBD2 (5 bases). The sequencing input was PBMCs or a T cell subset sorted from them (not recorded which). CDR3 protein: CAWSVAASYNEQFF. Written as DNA, the CDR3 is TGTGCCTGGAGTGTAGCGGCTTCCTACAATGAGCAGTTCTTC.